The rows below give T cell receptor beta chains drawn from one sample of a study of PD-1 blockade in mismatch repair-deficient tumors. Repertoires were generated with immunoSEQ multiplex PCR, while TCRdb's copy carries only in-frame clones and drops some. The sample lists some 100,000 clones; roughly four fifths were seen once. Sequencing used peripheral blood, obtained roughly eight months after starting pembrolizumab. The receptor source for this set is an adult with mismatch repair-deficient cancer. CDR3s include the opening cysteine and the closing phenylalanine or tryptophan. The D gene is left open where the match is weak. Expanded clones get a size class; other rows say once, few or many, or leave the size out.

>TRBD1|TRBV27|TRBJ2-3|once
CASSLWPRTGQGDTQYF
TGTGCCAGCAGTTTATGGCCTCGGACAGGGCAGGGAGATACGCAGTATTTT
>.|TRBV7-2|TRBJ2-1|.
CASSLDGRDEQFF
TGTGCCAGCAGCTTAGACGGGCGTGATGAGCAGTTCTTC
>.|TRBV7-2|TRBJ2-1|.
CASSLYANEQFF
TGTGCCAGCAGCTTATACGCCAATGAGCAGTTCTTC
>TRBD1|TRBV6-1|TRBJ1-4|.
CASSEYRTGNEKLFF
TGTGCCAGCAGTGAATATCGGACAGGGAATGAAAAACTGTTTTTT
>TRBD1|TRBV2|TRBJ1-4|.
CASAQGTEKLFF
TGTGCCAGCGCACAGGGGACTGAAAAACTGTTTTTT
>.|TRBV7-8|TRBJ1-2|.
CASSWGGSSYGYTF
TGTGCCAGCAGCTGGGGGGGGTCCTCCTATGGCTACACCTTC
>.|TRBV15|TRBJ1-2|few
CATSRGGDGYGYTF
TGTGCCACCAGCAGAGGGGGTGATGGCTATGGCTACACCTTC
>.|TRBV4-2|TRBJ2-5|.
CASSQAGETQYF
TGTGCCAGCAGCCAAGCGGGGGAGACCCAGTACTTC
>TRBD1|TRBV9|TRBJ2-6|.
CASSIRTGTGANVLTF
TGTGCCAGCAGCATTAGGACAGGGACTGGGGCCAACGTCCTGACTTTC
>TRBD1|TRBV5-1|TRBJ1-4|.
CASSLGTVTNEKLFF
TGCGCCAGCAGCCTCGGGACAGTGACGAATGAAAAACTGTTTTTT
>TRBD1|TRBV18|TRBJ1-1|once
CASSPDRGRAEAFF
TGTGCCAGCTCACCGGACAGGGGAAGAGCTGAAGCTTTCTTT
>.|TRBV6-1|TRBJ2-2|.
CASRVRGGGTGELFF
TGTGCCAGCAGGGTCAGGGGCGGGGGCACCGGGGAGCTGTTTTTT
>TRBD2|TRBV28|TRBJ2-3|.
CASRIDPSGTDTQYF
TGTGCCAGCAGAATCGACCCTAGCGGTACAGATACGCAGTATTTT
>TRBD2|TRBV9|TRBJ2-3|.
CASSASSGTTDTQYF
TGTGCCAGCAGCGCATCTAGCGGCACCACAGATACGCAGTATTTT
>TRBD2|TRBV19|TRBJ2-3|.
CASTPGGSGTADTQYF
TGTGCCAGTACCCCGGGGGGGAGCGGGACCGCAGATACGCAGTATTTT
>.|TRBV9|TRBJ2-6|.
CASSAFVSGANVLTF
TGTGCCAGCAGCGCGTTCGTATCCGGGGCCAACGTCCTGACTTTC
>.|TRBV11-2|TRBJ2-3|.
CASSLVASTDTQYF
TGTGCCAGCAGCTTAGTCGCGAGCACAGATACGCAGTATTTT
>.|TRBV10-3|TRBJ1-1|.
CATRQKNTEAFF
TGTGCCACGCGACAGAAGAACACTGAAGCTTTCTTT
>.|TRBV4-2|TRBJ2-2|.
CASSDAPGPRNTGELFF
TGTGCCAGCAGCGACGCCCCGGGACCCCGGAACACCGGGGAGCTGTTTTTT
>.|TRBV5-1|TRBJ2-2|.
CASSSVGRGNTGELFF
TGCGCCAGCAGCTCCGTAGGTCGCGGCAACACCGGGGAGCTGTTTTTT
>TRBD2|TRBV27|TRBJ2-7|many
CASSTSGKVYEQYF
TGTGCCAGCAGTACTAGCGGGAAGGTCTACGAGCAGTACTTC
>TRBD1|TRBV5-4|TRBJ2-5|.
CASSQDRVETQYF
TGTGCCAGCAGCCAGGACAGGGTTGAGACCCAGTACTTC
>.|TRBV6-1|TRBJ1-5|once
CASSEPLRYSNQPQHF
TGTGCCAGCAGTGAACCCCTAAGGTATAGCAATCAGCCCCAGCATTTT
>.|TRBV7-8|TRBJ2-7|.
CASSLDRQKQYF
TGTGCCAGCAGCCTCGACCGACAGAAGCAGTACTTC
>.|TRBV6-6|TRBJ2-1|once
CASSYSGSGRGQFF
TGTGCCAGCAGTTACTCGGGGTCCGGACGGGGGCAGTTCTTC
>.|TRBV4-1|TRBJ1-3|.
CASSQEYVWGDTIYF
TGCGCCAGCAGCCAAGAATACGTCTGGGGAGACACCATATATTTT
>.|TRBV5-4|TRBJ1-1|.
CASSLRGLNTEAFF
TGTGCCAGCAGCTTGAGGGGCTTGAACACTGAAGCTTTCTTT
>.|TRBV4-1|TRBJ1-3|.
CASSPTGFGNTIYF
TGCGCCAGCAGCCCCACAGGTTTCGGAAACACCATATATTTT
>.|TRBV2|TRBJ1-2|.
CASSPQAGLANYGYTF
TGTGCCAGCAGCCCTCAGGCGGGGTTAGCTAACTATGGCTACACCTTC
>.|TRBV25-1|TRBJ2-7|.
CASSAITRSEQYF
TGTGCCAGCAGCGCGATCACTAGATCCGAGCAGTACTTC
>.|TRBV7-6|TRBJ2-3|.
CASSLLANTDTQYF
TGTGCCAGCAGCTTACTAGCGAACACAGATACGCAGTATTTT
>TRBD1|TRBV5-1|TRBJ2-7|.
CASSMDRDPYEQYF
TGCGCCAGCAGCATGGACAGGGACCCCTACGAGCAGTACTTC